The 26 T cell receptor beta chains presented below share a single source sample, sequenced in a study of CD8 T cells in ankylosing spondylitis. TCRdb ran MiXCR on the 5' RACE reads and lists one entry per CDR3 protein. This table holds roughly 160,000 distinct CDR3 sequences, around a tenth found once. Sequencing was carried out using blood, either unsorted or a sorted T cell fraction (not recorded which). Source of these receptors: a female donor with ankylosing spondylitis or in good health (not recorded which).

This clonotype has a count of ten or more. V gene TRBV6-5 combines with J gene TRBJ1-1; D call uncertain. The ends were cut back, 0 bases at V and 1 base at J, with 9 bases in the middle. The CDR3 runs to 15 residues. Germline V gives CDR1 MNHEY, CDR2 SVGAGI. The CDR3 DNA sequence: TGTGCCAGCAGTTACTCCCAAGGTGGGAACACTGAAGCTTTCTTT. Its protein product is CASSYSQGGNTEAFF.

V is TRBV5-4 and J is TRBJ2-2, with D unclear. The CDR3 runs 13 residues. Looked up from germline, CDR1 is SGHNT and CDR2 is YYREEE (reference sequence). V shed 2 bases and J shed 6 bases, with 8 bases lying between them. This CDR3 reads CASSFQGAGELFF. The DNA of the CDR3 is TGTGCCAGCAGCTTCCAAGGTGCCGGGGAGCTGTTTTTT.

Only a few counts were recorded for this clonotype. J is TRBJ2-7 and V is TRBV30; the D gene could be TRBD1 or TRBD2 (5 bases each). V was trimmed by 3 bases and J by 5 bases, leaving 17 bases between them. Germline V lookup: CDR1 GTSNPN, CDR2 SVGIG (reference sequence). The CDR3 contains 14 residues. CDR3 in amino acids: CAWRAGHGADEQYF. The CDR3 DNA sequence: TGTGCCTGGAGGGCGGGTCATGGGGCCGACGAGCAGTACTTC.

The CDR3 DNA is TGCGCCAGCAGCCAAGAAGGCCTTAGCAATCAGCCCCAGCATTTT. Its translation: CASSQEGLSNQPQHF. The V gene is TRBV4-1, the J gene TRBJ1-5; D gene ambiguous. Trimming left V 0 bases short and J 0 bases short, with 6 bases between. Germline V gives CDR1 MGHRA, CDR2 YSYEKL. The CDR3 totals 15 residues.

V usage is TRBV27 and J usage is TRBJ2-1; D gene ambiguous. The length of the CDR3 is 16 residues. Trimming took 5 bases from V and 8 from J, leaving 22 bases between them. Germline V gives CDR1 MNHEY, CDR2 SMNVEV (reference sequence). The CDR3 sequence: CASSLPGRPHSHEQFF. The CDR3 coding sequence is TGTGCCAGCAGTCTCCCAGGAAGACCGCATAGCCATGAGCAGTTCTTC.

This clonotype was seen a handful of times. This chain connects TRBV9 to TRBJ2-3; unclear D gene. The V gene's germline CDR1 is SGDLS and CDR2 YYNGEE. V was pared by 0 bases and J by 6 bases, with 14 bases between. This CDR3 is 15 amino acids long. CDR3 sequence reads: CASSVGGRRRDTQYF. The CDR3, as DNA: TGTGCCAGCAGCGTAGGCGGTCGCAGGCGCGATACGCAGTATTTT.

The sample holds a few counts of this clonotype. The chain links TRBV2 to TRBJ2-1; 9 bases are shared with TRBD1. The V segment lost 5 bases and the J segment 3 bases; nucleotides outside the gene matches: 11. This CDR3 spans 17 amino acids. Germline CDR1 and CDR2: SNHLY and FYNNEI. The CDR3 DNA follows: TGTGCCAGCAGTTTCCGAACAGGACAGGGGATCTACAATGAGCAGTTCTTC. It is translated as CASSFRTGQGIYNEQFF.

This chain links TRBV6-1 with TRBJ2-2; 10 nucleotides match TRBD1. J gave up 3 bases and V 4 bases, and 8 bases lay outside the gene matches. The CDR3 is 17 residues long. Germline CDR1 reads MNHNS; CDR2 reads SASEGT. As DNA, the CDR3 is TGTGCCAGCAGTGTCCGGGACAGGGGAGATGACACCGGGGAGCTGTTTTTT. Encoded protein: CASSVRDRGDDTGELFF.

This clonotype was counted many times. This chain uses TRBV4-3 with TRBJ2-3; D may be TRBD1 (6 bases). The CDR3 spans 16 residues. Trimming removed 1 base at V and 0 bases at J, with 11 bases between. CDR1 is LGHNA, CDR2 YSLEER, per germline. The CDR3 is CASSQGGRASTDTQYF. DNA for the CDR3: TGCGCCAGCAGCCAAGGGGGGCGGGCTAGCACAGATACGCAGTATTTT.

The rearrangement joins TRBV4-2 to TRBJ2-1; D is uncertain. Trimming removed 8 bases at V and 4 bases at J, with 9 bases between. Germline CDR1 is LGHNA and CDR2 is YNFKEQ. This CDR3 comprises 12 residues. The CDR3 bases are TGTGCCAGCGTAGACGAGTACAATGAGCAGTTCTTC. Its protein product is CASVDEYNEQFF.

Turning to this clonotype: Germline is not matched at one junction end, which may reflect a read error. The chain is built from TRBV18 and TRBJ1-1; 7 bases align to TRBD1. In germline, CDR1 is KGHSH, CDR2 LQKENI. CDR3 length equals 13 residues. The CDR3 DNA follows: TGTGCCAGCTTACCAACAGGGGACACTGAAGCTTTCTTT. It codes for CASLPTGDTEAFF.

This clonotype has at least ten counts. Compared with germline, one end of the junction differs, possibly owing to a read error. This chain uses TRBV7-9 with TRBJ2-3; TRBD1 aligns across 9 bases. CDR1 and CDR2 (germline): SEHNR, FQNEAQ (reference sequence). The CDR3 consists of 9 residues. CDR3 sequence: CASSDRGTF. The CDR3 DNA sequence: TGTGCCAGCAGCGACAGGGGGACTTTT.

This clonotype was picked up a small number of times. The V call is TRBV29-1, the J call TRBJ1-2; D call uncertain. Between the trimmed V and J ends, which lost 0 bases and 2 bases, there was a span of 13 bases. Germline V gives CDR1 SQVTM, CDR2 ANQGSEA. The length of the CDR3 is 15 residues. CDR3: CSVEDHGQANYGYTF. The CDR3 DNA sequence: TGCAGCGTTGAAGATCATGGGCAGGCCAACTATGGCTACACCTTC.

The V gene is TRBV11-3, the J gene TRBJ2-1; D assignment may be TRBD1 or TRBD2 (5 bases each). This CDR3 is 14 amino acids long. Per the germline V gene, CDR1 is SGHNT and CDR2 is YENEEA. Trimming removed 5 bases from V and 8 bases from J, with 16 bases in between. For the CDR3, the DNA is TGTGCCAGCAGCGGCAGGGACGGCCGGGATGAGCAGTTCTTC. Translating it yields CASSGRDGRDEQFF.

In DNA form, the CDR3 reads TGCGCCAGCAGCCAAGATGCGGGCACCGGGGAGCTGTTTTTT. Its protein is CASSQDAGTGELFF. J is TRBJ2-2 and V is TRBV4-1; tentative D call: TRBD2 (5 bases). Per the germline V gene, CDR1 is MGHRA and CDR2 is YSYEKL. V lost 0 bases, J lost 4 bases, and 6 bases lay in between. CDR3 length: 14 residues.

CDR3 protein: CASSWNTEAFF. The CDR3 coding sequence is TGTGCCAGCAGTTGGAACACTGAAGCTTTCTTT. V and J are TRBV6-6 and TRBJ1-1; D gene uncertain. V lost 4 bases to trimming and J lost 1 base, with 1 base between them. Germline V gene sequence: CDR1 MNHNY, CDR2 SVGAGI (reference sequence). The CDR3 has 11 amino acids.

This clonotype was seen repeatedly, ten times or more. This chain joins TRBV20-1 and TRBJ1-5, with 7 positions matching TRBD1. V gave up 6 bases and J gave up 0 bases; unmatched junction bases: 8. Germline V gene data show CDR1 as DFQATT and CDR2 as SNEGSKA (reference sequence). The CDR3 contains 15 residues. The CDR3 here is CSATDREDSNQPQHF. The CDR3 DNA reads TGCAGTGCAACCGACAGGGAGGATAGCAATCAGCCCCAGCATTTT.

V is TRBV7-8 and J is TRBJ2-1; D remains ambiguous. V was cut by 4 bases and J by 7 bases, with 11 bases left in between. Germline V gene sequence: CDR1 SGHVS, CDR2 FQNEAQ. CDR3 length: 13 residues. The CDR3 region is CASSSPYRNEQFF. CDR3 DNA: TGTGCCAGCAGCTCCCCGTATAGAAATGAGCAGTTCTTC.

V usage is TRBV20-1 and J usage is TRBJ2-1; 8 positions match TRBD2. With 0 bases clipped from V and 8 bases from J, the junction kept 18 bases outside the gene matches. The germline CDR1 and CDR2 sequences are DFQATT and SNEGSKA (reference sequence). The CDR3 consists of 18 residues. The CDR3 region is CSARDYLLLAEFDDEQFF. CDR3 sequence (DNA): TGCAGTGCTAGAGACTACCTACTACTAGCGGAATTCGACGATGAGCAGTTCTTC.

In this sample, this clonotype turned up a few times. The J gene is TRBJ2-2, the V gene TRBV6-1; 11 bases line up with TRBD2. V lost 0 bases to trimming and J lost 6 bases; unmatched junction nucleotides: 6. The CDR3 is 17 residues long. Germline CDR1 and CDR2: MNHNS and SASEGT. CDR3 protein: CASSEARRLAGPGELFF. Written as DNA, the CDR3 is TGTGCCAGCAGTGAAGCGAGGAGACTAGCGGGACCCGGGGAGCTGTTTTTT.

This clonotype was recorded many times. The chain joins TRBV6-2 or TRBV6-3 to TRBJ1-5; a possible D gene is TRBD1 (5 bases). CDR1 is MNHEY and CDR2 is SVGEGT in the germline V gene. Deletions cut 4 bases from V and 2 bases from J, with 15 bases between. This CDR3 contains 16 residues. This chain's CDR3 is CASSSPGILGNQPQHF. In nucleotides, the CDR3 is TGTGCCAGCAGTTCCCCAGGGATCTTGGGCAATCAGCCCCAGCATTTT.

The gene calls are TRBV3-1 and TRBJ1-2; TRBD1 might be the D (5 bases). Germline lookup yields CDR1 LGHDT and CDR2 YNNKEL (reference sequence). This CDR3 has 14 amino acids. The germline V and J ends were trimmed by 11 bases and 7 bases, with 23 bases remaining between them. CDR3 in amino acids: CACELSWGRGGYTF. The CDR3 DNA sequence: TGTGCCTGCGAACTAAGCTGGGGCCGCGGTGGCTACACCTTC.

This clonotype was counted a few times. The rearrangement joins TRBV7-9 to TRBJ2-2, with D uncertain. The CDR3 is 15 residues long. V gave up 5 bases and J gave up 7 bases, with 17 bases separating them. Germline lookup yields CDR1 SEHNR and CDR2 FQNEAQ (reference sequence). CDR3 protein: CASSPLSGPGGELFF. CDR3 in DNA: TGTGCCAGCAGCCCCCTTTCTGGGCCCGGCGGGGAGCTGTTTTTT. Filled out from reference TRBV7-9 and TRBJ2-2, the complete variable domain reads DTGVSQNPRHKITKRGQNVTFRCDPISEHNRLYWYRQTLGQGPEFLTYFQNEAQLEKSRLLSDRFSAERPKGSFSTLEIQRTEQGDSAMYLCASSPLSGPGGELFFGEGSRLTVL.

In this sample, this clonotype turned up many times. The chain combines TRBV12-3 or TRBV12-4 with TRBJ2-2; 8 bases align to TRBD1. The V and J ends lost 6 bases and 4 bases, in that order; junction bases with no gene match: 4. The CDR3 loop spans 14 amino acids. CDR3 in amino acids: CASSPTGVTGELFF. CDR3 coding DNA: TGTGCCAGCAGCCCGACAGGGGTCACCGGGGAGCTGTTTTTT.

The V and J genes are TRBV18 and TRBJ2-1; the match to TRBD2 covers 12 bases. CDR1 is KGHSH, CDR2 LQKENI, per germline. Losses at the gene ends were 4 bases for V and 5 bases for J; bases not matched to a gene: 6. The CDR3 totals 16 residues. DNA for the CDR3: TGTGCCAGCTCACGCGGACTAGCGGGGAAAGACAATGAGCAGTTCTTC. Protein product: CASSRGLAGKDNEQFF.

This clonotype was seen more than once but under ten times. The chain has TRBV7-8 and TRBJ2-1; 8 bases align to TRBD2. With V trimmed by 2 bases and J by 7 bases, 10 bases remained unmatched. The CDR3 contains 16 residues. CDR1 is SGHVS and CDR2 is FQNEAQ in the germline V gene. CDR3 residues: CASSLNREGPWNEQFF. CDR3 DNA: TGTGCCAGCAGCTTAAATCGGGAGGGCCCTTGGAATGAGCAGTTCTTC.